The clone carrying this T cell receptor (beta chain) has more than one count but fewer than ten. Its antigen remains unidentified. This sample is part of a study of T-cell reconstitution after alpha-beta-depleted transplantation in children. The V and J ends lost 2 bases and 4 bases, in that order; junction bases with no gene match: 21. From germline, CDR1 is KGHSH and CDR2 LQKENI. The CDR3 contains 21 residues. Study-level points and caveats: Some patients showed high day-60 TCRbeta diversity, which derived from surviving recipient T cells and thymic progenitors. About two months after transplant, alpha-beta T cells reportedly came from several hundred expanded graft clones. At one year after transplant, newly produced T cells mostly accounted for T-cell counts and diversity.

The TCRbeta library was prepared with unique molecular identifiers. TCRdb analysed the PCR reads with MiXCR anew, one entry per CDR3 protein. Of around 580,000 distinct CDR3 sequences in the sample, roughly a quarter were seen once. This clonotype was obtained from a boy under two years old with Wiskott-Aldrich syndrome, due to receive a stem cell transplant. Sequencing used PBMCs, obtained before TCRalphabeta/CD19-depleted stem cell transplant. J is TRBJ2-5 and V is TRBV18; the match to TRBD2 covers 11 bases. The CDR3 nucleotides are TGTGCCAGCTCACCAATCCTCGGGACTAGCGGACTTCCTAATGTCCGAGAGACCCAGTACTTC. It encodes CASSPILGTSGLPNVRETQYF.